A single sample is the source of the 3 T cell receptor beta chains below, sequenced in a study of T-cell reconstitution after alpha-beta-depleted transplantation in children. Construction of the TCRbeta library involved unique molecular identifiers. Each CDR3 protein is one row after TCRdb ran MiXCR on the PCR reads. The profile covers about 610,000 distinct CDR3 sequences, with roughly a tenth appearing a single time and around 4% taken by the ten largest. The specimen was PBMCs from the stem cell graft donor, collected from the stem cell graft. These TCRs come from a human donor who donated a stem cell graft to a child with acute myeloid leukemia.

In its sample, this clonotype was seen a few times. The rearrangement uses TRBV7-2 and TRBJ2-1; D not resolved. The CDR3 runs to 12 residues. The germline gives CDR1 SGHTA, CDR2 FQGNSA. Trimming cost V 8 bases and J 6 bases, with 11 bases left between them. DNA of the CDR3: TGTGCCAGCGATGCCCTGCCCAATGAGCAGTTCTTC. Translated, it gives CASDALPNEQFF.

V usage is TRBV7-2 and J usage is TRBJ2-2; TRBD2 matches at 8 bases. In germline, CDR1 is SGHTA, CDR2 FQGNSA. V lost 5 bases to trimming and J lost 7 bases; unmatched junction nucleotides: 9. CDR3 length equals 15 residues. CDR3 sequence (DNA): TGTGCCAGCAGCGTAGGAGGGACTAGGGGCGGGGAGCTGTTTTTT. Protein sequence: CASSVGGTRGGELFF.

This clonotype was observed many times. The chain carries TRBV6-6 and TRBJ1-3; D gene unclear. V lost 6 bases and J lost 4, with 10 bases in between. Per germline, CDR1 MNHNY and CDR2 SVGAGI (reference sequence). The CDR3 totals 13 residues. CDR3 loop: CASSRATGNTIYF. CDR3 DNA sequence: TGTGCCAGCAGCCGCGCTACGGGAAACACCATATATTTT.